The T cell receptor beta chain described here comes from a study of neurological immune-mediated disorders. Regarding this clonotype: No antigen is known for it.

The CDR3 consists of 16 residues. CDR1 is SGHTA, CDR2 FQGNSA, per germline. Trimming left V 5 bases short and J 4 bases short, with 18 bases between. Study-level points and caveats: HTLV-1-associated myelopathy showed the most TCR clonal expansion; multiple sclerosis the least, below healthy controls.

cDNA synthesis was performed by 5'RACE with 10-nucleotide random UMIs. MiXCR was run by TCRdb on the 5' RACE reads, yielding one entry per CDR3 protein. The data contain around 66,000 distinct CDR3 sequences, less than 5.5% of them singletons. The TCR originated in a woman younger than 45 with multiple sclerosis. Sequenced: PBMCs. The gene calls are TRBV7-2 and TRBJ2-4; unclear D gene. The CDR3 spells CASSMAARGKKNIQYF. CDR3 coding DNA: TGTGCCAGCAGCATGGCCGCCCGAGGAAAGAAAAACATTCAGTACTTC.